This TCR beta chain is from a study of identical twins. TCRdb itself ran the 5' RACE reads through MiXCR, one entry per CDR3 protein. The sample shows approximately 250,000 distinct CDR3 sequences, 5.5% to 7.5% of them seen only once. This clonotype showed up just a few times. Germline lookup yields CDR1 SEHNR and CDR2 FQNEAQ (reference sequence). With V trimmed by 6 bases and J by 1 base, 8 bases remained unmatched. The CDR3 is 15 amino acids. These data are also associated with another study on T cells expressing NK-cell markers. According to that study: Eight donors were sequenced, of whom seven were HCMV-seropositive, while the remaining one was HCMV-seronegative.

Material: CD8+ T cells sorted from blood. This chain connects TRBV7-9 to TRBJ2-5; 7 bases agree with TRBD2. The origin of this receptor is a woman in her late teens or twenties in good health. Here the CDR3 DNA reads TGTGCCAGCAGTCTAAGGAGCGGGGTCCAAGAGACCCAGTACTTC. This sequence encodes CASSLRSGVQETQYF.